Described below is a single T cell receptor (beta chain) sequence and its context. Its specificity is not known. Sequencing was performed with immunoSEQ multiplex PCR; in TCRdb, only in-frame clones are kept and a portion is missing. The sample includes around 50,000 clones, about 87% of them seen just once. V was trimmed by 3 bases and J by 5 bases, leaving 7 bases between them. Germline V CDR1 and CDR2: MDHEN, SYDVKM. This CDR3 region has 12 residues. The data are from a study of OX40 agonist ivuxolimab in advanced cancers. Study overall: Patients were under 90% male with ages roughly 23 to 79, mean 60. Points from the study as a whole: The investigators did not determine what antigen specificity the expanded peripheral T cells had.

The sample was CD4+ or CD8+ T cells sorted from blood, taken in a trial of the OX40 agonist ivuxolimab. The V gene is TRBV28, the J gene TRBJ2-5, with D maybe TRBD1 (5 bases). This sequence originates from an adult with an advanced solid tumor such as melanoma, head and neck, liver or kidney cancer. CDR3 region: CASSLTEETQYF. The CDR3 nucleotides read TGTGCCAGCAGTTTGACAGAGGAGACCCAGTACTTC.